This TCR beta chain comes out of a study of tumor-infiltrating lymphocytes in primary liver carcinoma. With regard to this clonotype: A much more abundant neighbour one base away suggests this may be a read error.

V lost 7 bases and J lost 4, with 11 bases in between. The CDR3 totals 11 residues. Germline CDR1 and CDR2: SQVTM and ANQGSEA. From 500 ng of total RNA, TCR beta-specific cDNA was reverse-transcribed using a constant-region primer. Construction of TCR beta libraries relied on three successive nested multiplex PCR rounds employing slightly modified ARM-PCR. Two initial PCR rounds of around 10 cycles each paired TRBV1-TRBV30 forward primers with a C-beta reverse primer. TCRdb called the multiplex PCR reads again in MiXCR, with one record for every CDR3 protein. The data show approximately 330,000 distinct CDR3 sequences, less than 70% seen once. Germline DNA was also extracted, while the blood RNA originated from unsorted whole blood.

Specimen: peripheral blood. This chain joins TRBV29-1 and TRBJ2-7; the D gene is possibly TRBD2 (6 bases). This TCR came from a man aged 40-50 years with primary liver carcinoma and hepatitis B virus infection. The CDR3 spells CSAAGGYEQYF. CDR3 in DNA: TGCAGCGCTGCTGGGGGGTACGAGCAGTACTTC.